Below, 15 T cell receptor beta chains from the same sample are listed, as sequenced in a study of blood T cells in healthy people across ages. Sample-barcoded 5' priming and a J-beta primer mix drove a second PCR of 7 to 11 cycles. Using its own MiXCR run on the 5' RACE reads, TCRdb lists one record per CDR3 protein. The table has 540,000 or so distinct CDR3 sequences, approximately 25% seen once. These data were likewise used in another study, on T cells of mothers and their children.

What was sequenced was blood. The receptor source for this set is a boy younger than 18 in good health.

The rearrangement joins TRBV7-8 to TRBJ2-3; D perhaps matches TRBD2 (5 bases). V was clipped by 3 bases and J by 0 bases, with 10 bases between them. This CDR3 has 15 amino acids. Germline V gene lookup returns CDR1 SGHVS and CDR2 FQNEAQ. CDR3 coding DNA: TGTGCCAGCAGCTTCGGACTGTCTAGCACAGATACGCAGTATTTT. It encodes CASSFGLSSTDTQYF.

This clonotype turned up a few times. The chain uses TRBV5-6 and TRBJ1-1; 8 nucleotides line up with TRBD1. Germline CDR1 reads SGHDT; CDR2 reads YYEEEE. The CDR3 length is 16 residues. Losses at the gene ends were 3 bases for V and 1 base for J; bases not matched to a gene: 8. The CDR3 here is CASSWGTGTSNTEAFF. Here the CDR3 DNA reads TGTGCCAGCAGCTGGGGGACAGGAACATCGAACACTGAAGCTTTCTTT.

The gene calls are TRBV4-2 and TRBJ1-1; perhaps TRBD1 as D (5 bases). Germline CDR1 reads LGHNA; CDR2 reads YNFKEQ. This CDR3 has 15 amino acids. The V and J ends lost 0 bases and 1 base respectively, with 9 bases between them. DNA for the CDR3: TGTGCCAGCAGCCAAGATCGAGGGGCGAACACTGAAGCTTTCTTT. Translation: CASSQDRGANTEAFF.

V gene TRBV4-1 combines with J gene TRBJ2-3; D unresolved. CDR3 length: 17 residues. Trimming stripped 2 bases from V and 2 bases from J, with 17 bases between. CDR1 and CDR2 (germline): MGHRA, YSYEKL. The CDR3 sequence: CASSQSSRRFNTDTQYF. Written as DNA, the CDR3 is TGCGCCAGCAGCCAATCCAGTAGGCGCTTTAACACAGATACGCAGTATTTT.

The rearrangement links TRBV9 to TRBJ1-4; D may be TRBD1 (6 bases). Trimming removed 1 base at V and 5 bases at J, with 12 bases between. CDR1 SGDLS and CDR2 YYNGEE come from the germline V gene. This CDR3 comprises 15 residues. The CDR3 DNA sequence: TGTGCCAGCAGCGTAAATACAGGGAAAAATGAAAAACTGTTTTTT. Its protein is CASSVNTGKNEKLFF. The variable domain in full, completed from reference TRBV9 and TRBJ1-4, reads DSGVTQTPKHLITATGQRVTLRCSPRSGDLSVYWYQQSLDQGLQFLIQYYNGEERAKGNILERFSAQQFPDLHSELNLSSLELGDSALYFCASSVNTGKNEKLFFGSGTQLSVL.

The V call is TRBV3-1, the J call TRBJ2-4, with unresolved D. Trimming took off 4 bases at V and 2 bases at J, with 15 bases between the two ends. The germline gives CDR1 LGHDT, CDR2 YNNKEL (reference sequence). The CDR3 totals 16 residues. Here the CDR3 reads CASSPRQIKTKNIQYF. Written as DNA, the CDR3 is TGTGCCAGCAGCCCCCGCCAGATCAAAACCAAAAACATTCAGTACTTC.

On this clonotype itself: The conserved phenylalanine or tryptophan is not found at the CDR3 terminus, so this likely reflects a read error. The chain combines TRBV5-1 with TRBJ2-2; 15 nucleotides match TRBD2. This CDR3 spans 15 amino acids. V gave up 7 bases and J gave up 4 bases; unmatched junction bases: 2. Germline V gives CDR1 SGHRS, CDR2 YFSETQ. CDR3 amino acids: CASGGLAGGTGELFL. The CDR3 DNA reads TGCGCCAGCGGGGGACTAGCGGGAGGCACCGGGGAGCTGTTTTTG.

This clonotype was observed a few times. The rearrangement links TRBV30 to TRBJ2-5; 13 bases are shared with TRBD2. Matching the DNA end better, TRBJ2-7 makes the J call doubtful. Germline V gene sequence: CDR1 GTSNPN, CDR2 SVGIG (reference sequence). The CDR3 has 15 residues. The CDR3 here is CAWNTGLAGAYEQYF. The DNA of the CDR3 is TGTGCCTGGAATACCGGACTAGCGGGGGCCTACGAGCAGTACTTC.

This clonotype was counted between two and nine times. J is TRBJ2-7 and V is TRBV7-4, with D possibly being TRBD1 (6 bases). Looked up from germline, CDR1 is SGHVT and CDR2 is SQSDAQ. V was pared by 4 bases and J by 0 bases, with 16 bases between. The CDR3 consists of 16 residues. The DNA of the CDR3 is TGTGCCAGCAGCTCCAGCAGGGGCCGGAGCTCCTACGAGCAGTACTTC. Translated: CASSSSRGRSSYEQYF.

This clonotype occurred a few times. V usage is TRBV4-3 and J usage is TRBJ2-5; tentatively, D is TRBD2 (5 bases). The DNA end favors TRBJ2-7, so the J call may be wrong. This CDR3 comprises 15 residues. The germline V gene encodes CDR1 LGHNA and CDR2 YSLEER. The CDR3 loop is CASSQVAGLLYEQYF. The CDR3 coding sequence is TGCGCCAGCAGCCAAGTCGCGGGCCTCCTCTACGAGCAGTACTTC.

This chain uses TRBV28 with TRBJ1-5, with D unresolved. V lost 1 base and J 2 bases, leaving 6 bases between the germline ends. The CDR3 has 14 amino acids. Germline CDR1 reads MDHEN; CDR2 reads SYDVKM. CDR3 sequence (DNA): TGTGCCAGCAGTTTATTGGACGGCAATCAGCCCCAGCATTTT. It yields the protein CASSLLDGNQPQHF.

This clonotype was observed at least ten times. The chain recombines TRBV7-2 with TRBJ2-2, with 9 nucleotides matching TRBD1. The germline V gene encodes CDR1 SGHTA and CDR2 FQGNSA. V trimming: 5 bases; J trimming: 5 bases; junction bases outside the gene matches: 6. This CDR3 contains 15 residues. The CDR3 DNA is TGTGCCAGCAGCCGCGACAGGGGGGGGACCGGGGAGCTGTTTTTT. Amino acids: CASSRDRGGTGELFF.

This clonotype has a handful of counts. The chain is built from TRBV6-5 and TRBJ2-5; weak D call: TRBD2 (5 bases). The CDR3 has 13 amino acids. Looked up from germline, CDR1 is MNHEY and CDR2 is SVGAGI. The V and J ends lost 6 bases and 4 bases respectively, with 12 bases between them. CDR3: CASRSTRAETQYF. In DNA form, the CDR3 reads TGTGCCAGCAGATCAACTAGGGCAGAGACCCAGTACTTC.

The rearrangement uses TRBV7-2 and TRBJ2-1; 7 bases line up with TRBD2. Germline V lookup: CDR1 SGHTA, CDR2 FQGNSA. This CDR3 region has 15 residues. Germline trimming cut 5 bases from V and 7 bases from J; bases unmatched to any gene: 11. The CDR3 sequence is CASSERIVGGNEQFF. As DNA, the CDR3 is TGTGCCAGCAGCGAACGAATAGTGGGGGGGAATGAGCAGTTCTTC.

In regard to this clonotype: A much larger clone lies a single base off, so this may be a read error. The gene calls are TRBV29-1 and TRBJ2-1; D remains unclear. The germline gives CDR1 SQVTM, CDR2 ANQGSEA. The CDR3 consists of 13 residues. For the CDR3, the DNA is TGCAGCGTGACGACCAGCTCCTACAATGGGCAGTTCTTC. Protein product: CSVTTSSYNGQFF.